The 16 T cell receptor beta chains below come from one sample, sequenced in a study of T cell responses to AZD1222 COVID-19 vaccine. TCRdb's copy holds only in-frame clones and misses some; the assay was immunoSEQ multiplex PCR. Here the sample spans some 200,000 clones, 93% being singletons. This specimen was peripheral blood, taken on day 0 of MenACWY control vaccination. The receptors were gathered from an adult in good health.

The chain employs TRBV11-1 and TRBJ1-4; 7 bases agree with TRBD1. Germline V gene sequence: CDR1 SGHAT, CDR2 FQDESV (reference sequence). This CDR3 has 15 amino acids. V lost 5 bases, J lost 3 bases, and 6 bases stayed unmatched. This chain's CDR3 is CASSPGGTANEKLFF. DNA of the CDR3: TGTGCCAGCAGCCCAGGCGGGACAGCTAATGAAAAACTGTTTTTT.

The rearrangement uses TRBV5-1 and TRBJ1-2; the D gene is possibly TRBD1 (6 bases). Germline CDR1 is SGHRS and CDR2 is YFSETQ. V lost 4 bases, J lost 0 bases, and 16 bases lay in between. The length of the CDR3 is 16 residues. The DNA for the CDR3 is TGCGCCAGCAGCCCACAGGGCGGGTCAGCTAACTATGGCTACACCTTC. It codes for CASSPQGGSANYGYTF.

This chain uses TRBV15 with TRBJ1-3; D is unresolved. Germline CDR1 is LNHNV and CDR2 is YYDKDF (reference sequence). The V and J ends lost 5 bases and 0 bases respectively, with 14 bases between them. The CDR3 totals 16 residues. The CDR3 DNA is TGTGCCACCAGCCTAGGGTTTCAGAGCTCTGGAAACACCATATATTTT. Translating gives CATSLGFQSSGNTIYF.

This clone was recorded at least ten times. This chain links TRBV29-1 with TRBJ2-1; D perhaps matches TRBD2 (5 bases). This CDR3 has 11 residues. Trimming removed 4 bases from V and 9 bases from J, with 10 bases in between. Germline-derived CDR1 and CDR2 are SQVTM and ANQGSEA. The CDR3 sequence is CSVAPSSEQFF. The CDR3 DNA sequence: TGCAGCGTTGCCCCTAGCAGTGAGCAGTTCTTC.

The V call is TRBV29-1, the J call TRBJ2-7; no definite D call. CDR3 length: 12 amino acids. Trimming removed 4 bases from V and 0 bases from J, with 7 bases in between. Germline CDR1 is SQVTM and CDR2 is ANQGSEA. In nucleotides, the CDR3 is TGCAGCGTTGTTGCACACTCCTACGAGCAGTACTTC. Its translation is CSVVAHSYEQYF.

The chain links TRBV24-1 to TRBJ1-2; tentative D call: TRBD1 (5 bases). V lost 3 bases and J 4 bases, leaving 11 bases between the germline ends. The CDR3 length is 14 residues. The germline gives CDR1 KGHDR, CDR2 SFDVKD. The CDR3: CATSDPGRSYGYTF. CDR3 DNA sequence: TGTGCCACCAGTGATCCGGGACGGTCCTATGGCTACACCTTC.

V and J are TRBV28 and TRBJ2-3, with D tentatively TRBD1 (6 bases). Germline CDR1 reads MDHEN; CDR2 reads SYDVKM. The CDR3 totals 16 residues. The V end was cut by 0 bases, the J end by 2 bases, with 12 bases between. CDR3 DNA sequence: TGTGCCAGCAGTTTATGGGGGGCGCGTCTCACAGATACGCAGTATTTT. Its protein is CASSLWGARLTDTQYF.

The genes are TRBV7-2 and TRBJ1-5, with D uncertain. This CDR3 is 15 amino acids long. V shed 1 base and J shed 0 bases, with 7 bases lying between them. The germline gives CDR1 SGHTA, CDR2 FQGNSA. Here the CDR3 reads CASSLGQDSNQPQHF. The CDR3 DNA reads as TGTGCCAGCAGCTTAGGCCAGGATAGCAATCAGCCCCAGCATTTT.

The J gene is TRBJ2-1, the V gene TRBV18; no clear D. This CDR3 contains 14 residues. The V end was cut by 2 bases, the J end by 6 bases, with 11 bases between. Germline CDR1 reads KGHSH; CDR2 reads LQKENI. The CDR3 coding sequence is TGTGCCAGCTCACCAGGGCTACAAGGCAATGAGCAGTTCTTC. This sequence encodes CASSPGLQGNEQFF.

This chain uses TRBV30 with TRBJ1-2; D might be TRBD1 (6 bases). The ends were cut back, 5 bases at V and 7 bases at J, with 14 bases in the middle. Per germline, CDR1 GTSNPN and CDR2 SVGIG (reference sequence). The CDR3 contains 12 residues. The CDR3 loop is CAWGGGASGYTF. CDR3 DNA: TGTGCCTGGGGAGGGGGTGCTTCTGGCTACACCTTC.

This chain links TRBV27 with TRBJ1-6; 9 positions match TRBD1. Germline CDR1 reads MNHEY; CDR2 reads SMNVEV (reference sequence). Germline trimming cut 5 bases from V and 8 bases from J; bases unmatched to any gene: 7. The length of the CDR3 is 15 residues. CDR3 coding DNA: TGTGCCAGCAGTCAACCGGGACAGGGCCATTCACCCCTCCACTTT. It yields the protein CASSQPGQGHSPLHF.

V is TRBV5-4 and J is TRBJ1-1, with no clear D. Germline CDR1 is SGHNT and CDR2 is YYREEE (reference sequence). V was trimmed by 2 bases and J by 1 base, leaving 9 bases between them. The CDR3 is 14 residues long. In DNA form, the CDR3 reads TGTGCCAGCAGCTTTGGGCAGGAGAACACTGAAGCTTTCTTT. Translation: CASSFGQENTEAFF.

This chain uses TRBV5-6 with TRBJ2-4; D ambiguous. The CDR3 totals 16 residues. V was cut by 2 bases and J by 0 bases, with 12 bases left in between. Looked up from germline, CDR1 is SGHDT and CDR2 is YYEEEE. The CDR3 DNA reads as TGTGCCAGCAGCTTAAGTAACGAGCGAGCCAAAAACATTCAGTACTTC. This gives the protein CASSLSNERAKNIQYF.

The J gene is TRBJ1-6, the V gene TRBV5-6, with no clear D. The CDR3 loop spans 16 amino acids. The ends were cut back, 1 base at V and 9 bases at J, with 17 bases in the middle. Germline lookup yields CDR1 SGHDT and CDR2 YYEEEE. CDR3 region: CASSLLASTASSPLHF. As DNA, the CDR3 is TGTGCCAGCAGCTTGTTGGCTTCGACGGCTAGTTCACCCCTCCACTTT.

This sequence joins TRBV29-1 and TRBJ1-1, with D tentatively TRBD1 (6 bases). CDR1 and CDR2 from the germline V gene are SQVTM and ANQGSEA. CDR3 length: 16 residues. V was cut by 1 base and J by 1 base, with 16 bases left in between. CDR3: CSVEARGGGRNTEAFF. The DNA for the CDR3 is TGCAGCGTTGAAGCCAGGGGAGGAGGACGGAACACTGAAGCTTTCTTT. Supplemented by reference TRBV29-1 and TRBJ1-1, the full variable domain reads SAVISQKPSRDICQRGTSLTIQCQVDSQVTMMFWYRQQPGQSLTLIATANQGSEATYESGFVIDKFPISRPNLTFSTLTVSNMSPEDSSIYLCSVEARGGGRNTEAFFGQGTRLTVV.

This clone was detected only once. The chain uses TRBV6-5 and TRBJ1-1, with 11 bases fitting TRBD1. CDR1 is MNHEY, CDR2 SVGAGI, per germline. The CDR3 runs to 15 residues. The junction had 2 bases not matched to a gene; V was cut back by 1 base and J by 4 bases. CDR3 region: CASSYLGTGGTEAFF. The CDR3 coding sequence is TGTGCCAGCAGTTACTTAGGGACAGGGGGCACTGAAGCTTTCTTT.